Listed here is a single T cell receptor beta chain. Its antigen remains unknown. This table comes from immunoSEQ multiplex PCR, and its TCRdb copy is limited to in-frame clones, with some not included. The sample lists 70,000 to 90,000 clones, about 90% occurring once. The data are from a study of OX40 agonist ivuxolimab in advanced cancers. About the study: The dose of intravenous ivuxolimab that patients received every 2 weeks ranged from 0.01 to 10 mg/kg.

Study-wide results and limits: Expanded peripheral T-cell antigen specificity went undetermined. Doses of 0.1 to 3.0 mg/kg were accompanied by clonal expansion of CD4+ and CD8+ blood T cells by week 6.

The clonotype comes from an adult with an advanced solid tumor such as melanoma, head and neck, liver or kidney cancer. The sample here was CD4+ or CD8+ T cells sorted from blood, taken in a trial of the OX40 agonist ivuxolimab.

CDR3 in DNA: TGCGCCAGCAGCCAAGAAGACAGACCCAATCAGCCCCAGCATTTT. Encoded protein: CASSQEDRPNQPQHF. The chain couples TRBV4-1 to TRBJ1-5; weak D call: TRBD1 (5 bases). V shed 0 bases and J shed 3 bases, with 9 bases lying between them. The CDR3 is 15 residues long. Germline V gene data show CDR1 as MGHRA and CDR2 as YSYEKL.